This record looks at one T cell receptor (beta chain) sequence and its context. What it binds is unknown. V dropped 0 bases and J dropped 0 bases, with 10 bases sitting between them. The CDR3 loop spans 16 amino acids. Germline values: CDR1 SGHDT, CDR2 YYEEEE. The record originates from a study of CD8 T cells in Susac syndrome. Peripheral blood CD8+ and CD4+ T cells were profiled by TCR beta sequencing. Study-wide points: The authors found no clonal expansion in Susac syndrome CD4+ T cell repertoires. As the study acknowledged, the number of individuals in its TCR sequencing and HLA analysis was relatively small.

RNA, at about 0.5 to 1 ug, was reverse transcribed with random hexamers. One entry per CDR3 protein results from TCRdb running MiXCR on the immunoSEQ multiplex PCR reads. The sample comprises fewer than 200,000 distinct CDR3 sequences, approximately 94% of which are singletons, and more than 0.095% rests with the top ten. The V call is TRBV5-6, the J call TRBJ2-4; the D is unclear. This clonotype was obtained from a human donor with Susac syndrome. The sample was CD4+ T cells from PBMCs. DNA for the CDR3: TGTGCCAGCAGCTTGGACCCTCTACTAGCCAAAAACATTCAGTACTTC. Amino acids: CASSLDPLLAKNIQYF.